This entry is about one T cell receptor beta chain. There is no known antigen for this receptor. No clone much larger than this one lies a single base away; base qualities are absent. The method was the immunoSEQ multiplex PCR assay. The multiplex PCR relied on a mix of 60 forward primers for TCR Vbeta segments and 13 reverse primers for TCR Jbeta segments. The CDR3 region of rearranged TCR beta genes was amplified from genomic DNA with a multiplex PCR assay. Amplified TCR beta libraries were sequenced as 87-base-pair reads on the Illumina HiSeq System. The authors' analysis ran thus. Across the roughly 670 repertoires, a later analysis counted 80 million or so unique TCR beta chains, roughly 11 million of which were shared by at least two donors. To remove PCR and sequencing errors, raw reads were error-corrected and collapsed into unique sequences using a nearest-neighbor algorithm that merged closely related sequences. V, D and J gene segments were assigned by aligning CDR3 sequences to IMGT reference sequences. For a sequence to be retained, at least a six-nucleotide match to both a V gene segment and a J gene segment was required. A rearrangement counted as productive if the CDR3 had no stop codons and remained in frame with V and J, and every other rearrangement counted as non-productive. CDR3 was defined by IMGT convention, running from the second conserved V-encoded cysteine to the conserved J-encoded phenylalanine. The earlier analysis of about 590 of the donors excluded sequences that lacked an unambiguous match to a single V gene segment. In an earlier analysis of more than 500 of the donors, a V segment was called functional when productive rearrangements were above 56.7%, and segregating when the standard deviation between donors exceeded 5%. To diagnose cytomegalovirus status from the catalog of TCR beta chain sequences, a statistical classification framework was built. In a later analysis, TCR nucleotide sequences were compared against IMGT/GENE-DB human TR gene sequences so that V and J genes could be assigned. In a later analysis, CDR3 sequences and most-parsimonious VDJ recombination scenarios were assigned using the TCRdist pipeline. In a later analysis, each TCR beta chain was defined by its CDR3 amino acid sequence together with its V-gene family, and reads without a unique V-gene family were excluded. In a later analysis, fewer than 600 highly shared, low-generation-probability nucleotide sequences were removed to address suspected cross-contamination and a sequencing artifact. For each public chain, a later analysis derived a clonal expansion index from normalized ranks of inferred template counts within each repertoire. A later analysis computed generation probabilities with a VDJ recombination model fitted to out-of-frame rearrangements, and checked the results against IGoR. Hypergeometric tests were used in a later analysis to score TCR-TCR, TCR-HLA and TCR-CMV co-occurrence, with a repertoire-size bias correction applied to the TCR pairs. False discovery rates were estimated in a later analysis by permuting HLA or CMV assignments 20 times. In a later analysis, co-occurring TCRs were grouped using DBSCAN, with TCRdist sequence similarity added in when clustering inside HLA-allele-positive subsets. Co-occurrence clustering excluded repertoires with fewer than 30,000 or more than 120,000 public chains, plus five with anomalous nucleotide sharing. The clones in this table, taken by TCRdb from immuneACCESS, are in-frame only. Not every clone is retained; where verified, under half of the shortfall comes from an unresolved V gene, and the cause of the rest is unknown. V and J calls and clone size come straight from that table; D and trimming were deduced from the DNA. The sample table records approximately 89,000 clones; less than 80% of these occur just once. The ten top clones hold around 1.4% of the sample.

These data belong to a study of cytomegalovirus exposure and HLA in healthy donors (dated by TCRdb to the late 2010s). A note on the overall study: According to an earlier analysis of several hundred of the donors, about 179 million T cells yielded 117 million unique TCR beta sequences and approximately 300 Gb of sequence data. Genome-wide SNP genotypes for about three fifths of the roughly 700 donors were used in a later genetic analysis, which treated that subset as a discovery cohort. Every repertoire in the discovery cohort had been generated on one and the same sequencing platform. The study was designed to test whether signatures of past pathogen exposure could be identified by cataloging public T cell receptors. The T cell repertoires of 666 subjects were profiled by immunosequencing and related to cytomegalovirus serostatus. To study patterns of TCR occurrence, a later analysis re-analyzed previously published TCR beta repertoires from 600 to 750 donors and added high-resolution HLA genotyping. To predict cytomegalovirus infection status, the study brought together high-throughput TCR immunosequencing, statistical association of individual TCRs with disease status, and machine learning. The number of typed donors differed by locus: roughly 620-630 for A, B, C, DRB1 and DQB1; 500 to 550 for DQA1; 606 for DPA1; and 400 to 480 for DPB1. Of the roughly 430 genotyped donors, roughly 80% fell in the genetic ancestry cluster associated with self-reported Caucasian donors. Because of strong linkage in the cohort, roughly five DR-DQ haplotypes were treated as single units for association and clustering. Donor age, sex, ethnicity and CMV serostatus were compiled together with the repertoire data. Among 398 genotyped donors of the cohort, an average of around 250,000 unique TCR beta nucleotide sequences was sequenced per donor, of which roughly 17% were non-productive. Class I and class II HLA loci were covered by the typing at four-digit resolution. An early release covering roughly 580 HLA-typed donors comprised approximately 290 gigabases of sequencing data and around 80 million unique TCR sequences. An earlier analysis of roughly 580 of the donors used high-throughput TCR beta sequencing to judge whether each TCR beta V gene segment behaved as functional or pseudogenic. In the later analysis, no new phenotypic data were used to find candidate immune exposures; instead, reliance was placed on TCR beta sequences and their occurrence across donors. A separate validation cohort of roughly 130 different subjects was used in addition to the approximately 700-subject first cohort.

The cohort comprised some 700 healthy bone marrow donors. Cohort members were all nominally healthy when sampled, although unrecorded immune exposures were likely present. The donor was CMV seronegative and belonged to the group of over 300 seronegative cohort members. Each donor provided a peripheral blood sample, and peripheral blood mononuclear cells were used for TCR beta sequencing. Genomic DNA extraction from the blood cell samples was performed with the Qiagen DNeasy Blood Extraction Kit. Overall results and qualifications from the work: Correlated functional status among segregating V segments might be attributable to linkage disequilibrium, but an unknown experimental factor could not be ruled out. According to a later analysis, TCR association rates differed among HLA loci, with DRB1 alleles showing the most associated TCRs and HLA-C alleles showing the fewest. The authors suggested that the approach could potentially be generalized to other disease states and immunological phenotypes. In a later analysis, over 15,000 TCR beta sequences were associated with specific HLA alleles at a false discovery rate of 0.05. In a later analysis, most CMV-associated TCR beta chains were found to appear HLA-restricted, with HLA associations seemingly driven largely by CMV exposure. In an earlier analysis of several hundred of the donors, most TCR beta V segments were observed in productive rearrangements about 87% or about 30% of the time, broadly matching IMGT annotations. A further reported finding was that TCR beta sequences accurately predicted the HLA-A and HLA-B alleles for most subjects in the first cohort. In a later genetic analysis, a missense DCLRE1C variant was associated with V-gene and J-gene trimming of TCR beta chains, and the association was replicated in an independent cohort. When HLA alleles, especially DR and DQ, strongly co-occurred, attributing TCR associations to individual alleles was difficult. Some IMGT-functional V segments, including TRBV6-2 and TRBV6-3, could not be told apart with the 87-base-pair reads, so those segments were excluded. A cluster of highly shared sequence variants was judged likely to be a technical artifact of the sequencing pipeline. Several of the top co-occurrence clusters appeared to be linked to parvovirus B19, influenza, CMV and Epstein-Barr virus, according to a later analysis. According to a later genetic analysis, donors in an Asian-associated ancestry cluster had fewer N-insertions in productive TCRs than the roughly 670-donor mean. A few of the identified cytomegalovirus-associated TCR beta chains were confirmed in vitro to be specific for cytomegalovirus antigens. Roughly uniform sequencing depth across donors was assumed in presence/absence analyses, although this assumption may not hold. A total of around 150 TCR beta chains were listed by the study as associated with cytomegalovirus. The only immune exposure information available for the cohort was CMV serostatus. While some public TCRs were present in many individuals, most TCR sequences turned up only very rarely across donors. Because counts were too low, around 18 rarely observed V segments, including chromosome 9 orphons, were left out of the earlier analysis of 587 of the donors. Because some donors lacked HLA typing at each locus, the association tests relied only on the typed subset. In both the original and validation cohorts, the classifier was reported to diagnose cytomegalovirus status with high specificity and sensitivity. Compared with equally common non-associated chains, HLA-associated TCR beta chains in a later analysis were more clonally expanded and had lower generation probabilities. In this cohort, only TCR beta chains were sequenced, and detectable features were limited by the absence of alpha or paired-chain data.

CDR1 LGHNA and CDR2 YSLEER were looked up in the germline V gene. From the cysteine up to the phenylalanine, the CDR3 has a length of 15 residues. Only the CDR3 region is kept as DNA, spanning 45 bases read in frame from base 1. V drops 1 base and J drops 3 bases, leaving 10 bases in between. The V gene is TRBV4-3 and the J gene is TRBJ1-5, with no reliable assignment of the D segment. The source material was PBMCs. This receptor was identified in a male donor in good health and CMV-seronegative. The DNA sequence is given as TGCGCCAGCAGCCAAGGGGCGGGGAACAATCAGCCCCAGCATTTT. Its protein reads: CASSQGAGNNQPQHF.